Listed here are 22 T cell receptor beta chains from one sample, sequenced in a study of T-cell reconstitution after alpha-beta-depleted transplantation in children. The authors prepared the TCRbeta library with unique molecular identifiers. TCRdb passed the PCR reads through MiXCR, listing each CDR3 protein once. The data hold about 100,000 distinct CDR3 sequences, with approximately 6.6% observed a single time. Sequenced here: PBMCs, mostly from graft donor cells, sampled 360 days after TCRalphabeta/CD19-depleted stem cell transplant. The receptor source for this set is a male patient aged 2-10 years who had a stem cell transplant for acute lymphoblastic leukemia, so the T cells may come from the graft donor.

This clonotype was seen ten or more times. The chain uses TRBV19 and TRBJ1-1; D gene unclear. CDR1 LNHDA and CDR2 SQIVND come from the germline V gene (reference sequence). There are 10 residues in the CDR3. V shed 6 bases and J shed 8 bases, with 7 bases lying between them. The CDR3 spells CASRDIEAFF. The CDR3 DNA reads TGTGCCAGTAGGGATATCGAAGCTTTCTTT.

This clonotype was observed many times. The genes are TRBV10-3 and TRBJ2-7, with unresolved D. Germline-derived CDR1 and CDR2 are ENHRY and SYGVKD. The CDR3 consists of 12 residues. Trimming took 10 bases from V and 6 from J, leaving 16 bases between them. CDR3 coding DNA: TGTGCCACTTTAAGTCCTACCCTCGAGCAGTACTTC. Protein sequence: CATLSPTLEQYF.

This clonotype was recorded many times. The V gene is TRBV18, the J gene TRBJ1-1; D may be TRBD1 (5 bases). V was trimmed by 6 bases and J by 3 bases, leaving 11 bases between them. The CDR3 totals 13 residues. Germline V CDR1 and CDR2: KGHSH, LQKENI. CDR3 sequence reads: CASSPQGYTEAFF. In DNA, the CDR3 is TGTGCCAGCTCTCCTCAGGGTTACACTGAAGCTTTCTTT. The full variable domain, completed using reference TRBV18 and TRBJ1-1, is NAGVMQNPRHLVRRRGQEARLRCSPMKGHSHVYWYRQLPEEGLKFMVYLQKENIIDESGMPKERFSAEFPKEGPSILRIQQVVRGDSAAYFCASSPQGYTEAFFGQGTRLTVV.

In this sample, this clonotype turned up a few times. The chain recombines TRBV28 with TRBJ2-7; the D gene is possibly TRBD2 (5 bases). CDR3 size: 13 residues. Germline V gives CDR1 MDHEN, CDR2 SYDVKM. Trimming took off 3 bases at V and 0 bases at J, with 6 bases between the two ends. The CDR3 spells CASSLDFSYEQYF. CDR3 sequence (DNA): TGTGCCAGCAGTTTGGACTTCTCCTACGAGCAGTACTTC.

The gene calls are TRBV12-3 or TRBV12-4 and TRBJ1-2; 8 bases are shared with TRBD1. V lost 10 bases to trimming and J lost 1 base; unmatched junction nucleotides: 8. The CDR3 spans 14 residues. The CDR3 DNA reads TGTGCCACCAAAGGGACAGGAGTTAACTATGGCTACACCTTC. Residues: CATKGTGVNYGYTF.

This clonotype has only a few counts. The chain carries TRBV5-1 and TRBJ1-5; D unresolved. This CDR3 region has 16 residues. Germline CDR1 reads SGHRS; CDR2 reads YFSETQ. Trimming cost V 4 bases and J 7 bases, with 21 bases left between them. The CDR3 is CASSPVSGIKPQPQHF. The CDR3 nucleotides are TGCGCCAGCAGCCCAGTATCGGGCATCAAGCCCCAGCCCCAGCATTTT.

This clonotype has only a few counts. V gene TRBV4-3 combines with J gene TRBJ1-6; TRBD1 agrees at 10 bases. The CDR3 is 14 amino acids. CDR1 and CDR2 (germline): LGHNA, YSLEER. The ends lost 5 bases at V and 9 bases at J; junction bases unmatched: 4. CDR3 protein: CASSTRDRGSPLHF. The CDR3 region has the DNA TGCGCCAGCAGCACCCGGGACAGGGGTTCACCCCTCCACTTT.

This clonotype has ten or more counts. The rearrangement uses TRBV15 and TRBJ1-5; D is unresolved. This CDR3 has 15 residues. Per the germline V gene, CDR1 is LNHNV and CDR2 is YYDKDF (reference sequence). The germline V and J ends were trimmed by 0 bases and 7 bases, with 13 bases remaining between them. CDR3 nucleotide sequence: TGTGCCACCAGCAGAGATTATGAGGTAATCCAGCCCCAGCATTTT. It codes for CATSRDYEVIQPQHF.

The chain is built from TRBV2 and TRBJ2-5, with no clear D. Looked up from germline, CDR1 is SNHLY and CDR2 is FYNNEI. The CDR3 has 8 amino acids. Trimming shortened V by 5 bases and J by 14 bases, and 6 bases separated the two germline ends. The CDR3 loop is CASSQIYF. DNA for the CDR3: TGTGCCAGCAGTCAAATCTACTTC.

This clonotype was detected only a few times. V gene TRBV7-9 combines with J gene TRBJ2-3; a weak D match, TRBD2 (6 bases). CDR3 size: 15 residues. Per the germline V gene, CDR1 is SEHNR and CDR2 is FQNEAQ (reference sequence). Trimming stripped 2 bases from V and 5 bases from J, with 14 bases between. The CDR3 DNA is TGTGCCAGCAGCTTATTAAGGCCTAGCGAAGATACGCAGTATTTT. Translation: CASSLLRPSEDTQYF.

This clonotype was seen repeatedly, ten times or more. CDR3 DNA sequence: TGTGCCAGCAGCCACGTATACGAAGGTGGTGACGAGCAGTACTTC. It yields the protein CASSHVYEGGDEQYF. The rearrangement joins TRBV3-1 to TRBJ2-7; D uncertain. Germline values: CDR1 LGHDT, CDR2 YNNKEL (reference sequence). The CDR3 runs to 15 residues. Trimming cost V 3 bases and J 5 bases, with 17 bases left between them.

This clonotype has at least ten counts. CDR3 bases: TGTGCCAGCACGGACGGTAGAGAGACCCAGTACTTC. It is translated as CASTDGRETQYF. The V and J genes are TRBV7-2 and TRBJ2-5; D unresolved. The CDR3 is made up of 12 amino acids. The germline V gene encodes CDR1 SGHTA and CDR2 FQGNSA. V dropped 7 bases and J dropped 4 bases, with 10 bases sitting between them.

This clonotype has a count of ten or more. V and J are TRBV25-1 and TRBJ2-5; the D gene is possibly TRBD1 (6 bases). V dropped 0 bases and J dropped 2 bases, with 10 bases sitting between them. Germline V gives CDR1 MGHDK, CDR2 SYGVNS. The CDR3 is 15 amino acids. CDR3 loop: CASSEYGGTQETQYF. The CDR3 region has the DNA TGTGCCAGCAGTGAATATGGGGGCACACAAGAGACCCAGTACTTC.

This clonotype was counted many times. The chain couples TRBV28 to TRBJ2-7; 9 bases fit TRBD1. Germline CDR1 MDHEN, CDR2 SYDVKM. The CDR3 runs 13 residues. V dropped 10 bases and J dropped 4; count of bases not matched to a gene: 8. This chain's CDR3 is CAIRDREVYEQYF. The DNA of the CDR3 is TGTGCCATACGGGACAGGGAGGTATACGAGCAGTACTTC.

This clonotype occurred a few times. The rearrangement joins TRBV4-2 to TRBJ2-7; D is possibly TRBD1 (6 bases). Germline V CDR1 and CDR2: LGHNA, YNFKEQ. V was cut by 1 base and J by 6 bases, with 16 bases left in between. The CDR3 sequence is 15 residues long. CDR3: CASSQALGTKREQYF. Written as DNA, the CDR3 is TGTGCCAGCAGCCAAGCGCTAGGGACAAAGCGCGAGCAGTACTTC.

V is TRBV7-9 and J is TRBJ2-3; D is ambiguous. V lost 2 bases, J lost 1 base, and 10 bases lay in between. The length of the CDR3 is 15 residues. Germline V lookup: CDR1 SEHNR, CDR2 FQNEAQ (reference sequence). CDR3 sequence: CASSLKDGGTDTQYF. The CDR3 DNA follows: TGTGCCAGCAGCTTAAAGGATGGCGGCACAGATACGCAGTATTTT.

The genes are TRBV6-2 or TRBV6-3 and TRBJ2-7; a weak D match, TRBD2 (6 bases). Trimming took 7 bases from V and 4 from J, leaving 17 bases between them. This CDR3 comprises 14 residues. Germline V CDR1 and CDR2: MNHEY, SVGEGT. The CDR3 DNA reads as TGTGCCAGCACACCCCGGGACTTCCTTTACGAGCAGTACTTC. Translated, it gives CASTPRDFLYEQYF.

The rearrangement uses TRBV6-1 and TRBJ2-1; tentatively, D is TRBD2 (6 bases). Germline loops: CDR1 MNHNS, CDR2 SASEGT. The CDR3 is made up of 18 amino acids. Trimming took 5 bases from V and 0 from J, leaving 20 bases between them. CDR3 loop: CASSRIGSRDFSYNEQFF. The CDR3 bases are TGTGCCAGCAGTAGAATAGGGAGCCGGGACTTCTCCTACAATGAGCAGTTCTTC.

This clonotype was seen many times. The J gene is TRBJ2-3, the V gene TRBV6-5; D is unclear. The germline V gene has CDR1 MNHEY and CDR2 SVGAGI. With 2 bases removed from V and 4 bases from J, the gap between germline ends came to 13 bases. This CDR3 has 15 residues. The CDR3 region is CASSYRVPGPDTQYF. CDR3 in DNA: TGTGCCAGCAGTTACCGGGTCCCCGGACCAGATACGCAGTATTTT.

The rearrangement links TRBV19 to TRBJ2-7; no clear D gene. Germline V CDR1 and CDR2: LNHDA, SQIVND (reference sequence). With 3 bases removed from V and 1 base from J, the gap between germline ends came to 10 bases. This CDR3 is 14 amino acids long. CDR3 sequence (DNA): TGTGCCAGTAGTATCCAGGTAGGGTCCTACGAGCAGTACTTC. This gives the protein CASSIQVGSYEQYF.

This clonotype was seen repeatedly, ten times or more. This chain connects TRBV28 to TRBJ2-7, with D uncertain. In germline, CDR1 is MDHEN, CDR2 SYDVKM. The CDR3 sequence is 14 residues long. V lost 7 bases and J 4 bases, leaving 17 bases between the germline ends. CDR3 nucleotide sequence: TGTGCCAGCACCCTCTCTGGAGCCGGGTACGAGCAGTACTTC. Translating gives CASTLSGAGYEQYF.

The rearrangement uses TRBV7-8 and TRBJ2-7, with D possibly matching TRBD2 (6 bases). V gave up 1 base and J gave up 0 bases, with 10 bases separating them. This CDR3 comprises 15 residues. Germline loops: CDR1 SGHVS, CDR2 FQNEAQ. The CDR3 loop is CASSLERASSYEQYF. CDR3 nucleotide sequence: TGTGCCAGCAGCTTAGAGCGGGCTAGCTCCTACGAGCAGTACTTC.